The 4 T cell receptor beta chains listed next were all sequenced from one sample in a study of T cell repertoires in ileal Crohn's disease. Sequenced by immunoSEQ multiplex PCR; TCRdb stores in-frame clones only, minus some. The sample records tens of thousands of clones, around 80% being singletons. Sequenced sample: ileal tissue. The receptors were gathered from an adult with Crohn's disease.

The genes are TRBV28 and TRBJ1-1, with a possible D match to TRBD1 (6 bases). V was cut by 6 bases and J by 4 bases, with 6 bases left in between. CDR1 is MDHEN, CDR2 SYDVKM, per germline. The CDR3 has 11 residues. The CDR3 loop reads CASRGGTEAFF. DNA for the CDR3: TGTGCCAGCAGAGGGGGCACTGAAGCTTTCTTT.

The chain links TRBV6-6 to TRBJ1-5; maybe TRBD1 (5 bases). Deletions cut 6 bases from V and 6 bases from J, with 12 bases between. CDR3 size: 13 residues. Per germline, CDR1 MNHNY and CDR2 SVGAGI (reference sequence). As DNA, the CDR3 is TGTGCCAGCAGACGAGACCAGGGTCAGCCCCAGCATTTT. Protein product: CASRRDQGQPQHF.

This clone was recorded only once. This chain links TRBV5-4 with TRBJ1-1; D is unclear. Trimming stripped 3 bases from V and 0 bases from J, with 9 bases between. The germline V gene encodes CDR1 SGHNT and CDR2 YYREEE (reference sequence). The CDR3 is 14 amino acids. The CDR3 nucleotides are TGTGCCAGCAGCTCGCCCCTAGTGAACACTGAAGCTTTCTTT. Translated: CASSSPLVNTEAFF.

The CDR3 loop is CASSRYRVNYGYTF. CDR3 nucleotide sequence: TGTGCCAGCAGCCGCTACAGGGTTAACTATGGCTACACCTTC. The V call is TRBV7-2, the J call TRBJ1-2, with D possibly matching TRBD1 (6 bases). The germline V gene has CDR1 SGHTA and CDR2 FQGNSA. The CDR3 runs to 14 residues. V lost 5 bases, J lost 1 base, and 11 bases lay in between. The full variable domain, in which reference TRBV7-2 and TRBJ1-2 provide the parts outside the CDR3, is GAGVSQSPSNKVTEKGKDVELRCDPISGHTALYWYRQSLGQGLEFLIYFQGNSAPDKSGLPSDRFSAERTGGSVSTLTIQRTQQEDSAVYLCASSRYRVNYGYTFGSGTRLTVV.